This T cell receptor beta chain appears in the sequencing data of a study of blood T cells in healthy people across ages. This CDR3 has 14 amino acids. V dropped 0 bases and J dropped 5 bases, with 11 bases sitting between them. The germline gives CDR1 SGDLS, CDR2 YYNGEE. PCR was performed a second time for about 6 to 11 cycles using a sample-barcoded 5' primer and a J-beta primer mix. Each TCR beta cDNA got a 12-nucleotide random molecular identifier. TCRdb used MiXCR to reprocess the 5' RACE reads, holding one entry per CDR3 protein. The sample consists of roughly 1 million distinct CDR3 sequences, almost 25% of them appearing once. This clonotype was counted between two and nine times. The antigen is undetermined. Whole-study results and caveats: Measured against age, TCR beta diversity per million T cells decreased in a roughly linear manner. Estimated diversity, derived from one million T cells, was regarded as an underestimate.

The sample was also linked to a second study, of T cells of mothers and their children.

The genes are TRBV9 and TRBJ2-5; D is perhaps TRBD1 (6 bases). The receptor was derived from a girl aged 2 to 9 in good health. Source material: blood. The CDR3 bases are TGTGCCAGCAGCGTAGGCTCAGGGGTGGAGACCCAGTACTTC. Residues: CASSVGSGVETQYF.